This note documents a single TCR beta chain sequence. The antigen is undetermined. This sample is part of a study of Ad26.COV2.S vaccination and SARS-CoV-2 variants. Described treatment: 15 to 20 received Ad26.COV2.S at low or high dose, single or two shots; 5 received placebo; per-sample allocation not given. On day 63 after the first injection, vaccine and placebo recipients gave samples. In Boston, the donor was an adult between 18-55 years of age. Expression of Wuhan-strain SARS-CoV-2 spike came from the Ad26 vector that formed the vaccine. Using immunoSEQ multiplex PCR, the repertoire was profiled, and TCRdb retains in-frame clones only, with some absent. The sample includes over 450,000 clones, approximately 90% seen only once; the top ten take 1.5% to 2%. Germline CDR1 reads SGHNT; CDR2 reads YENEEA. Deletions cut 0 bases from V and 6 bases from J, with 12 bases between. The CDR3 length is 15 residues.

General study results and limits: Whether participants received vaccine or placebo, their non-spike TCR breadth was similar. Vaccinees reportedly had broad spike-specific CD8+ and CD4+ T cell responses.

The sequence derives from a person aged 18 to 59 who received the Ad26.COV2.S COVID-19 vaccine or a placebo. Sample: peripheral blood, taken in a trial of Ad26.COV2.S vaccine versus placebo. J is TRBJ2-1 and V is TRBV11-3, with D hard to call. Here the CDR3 DNA reads TGTGCCAGCAGCTTAGATCCCGGATTAAGCAATGAGCAGTTCTTC. This gives the protein CASSLDPGLSNEQFF.